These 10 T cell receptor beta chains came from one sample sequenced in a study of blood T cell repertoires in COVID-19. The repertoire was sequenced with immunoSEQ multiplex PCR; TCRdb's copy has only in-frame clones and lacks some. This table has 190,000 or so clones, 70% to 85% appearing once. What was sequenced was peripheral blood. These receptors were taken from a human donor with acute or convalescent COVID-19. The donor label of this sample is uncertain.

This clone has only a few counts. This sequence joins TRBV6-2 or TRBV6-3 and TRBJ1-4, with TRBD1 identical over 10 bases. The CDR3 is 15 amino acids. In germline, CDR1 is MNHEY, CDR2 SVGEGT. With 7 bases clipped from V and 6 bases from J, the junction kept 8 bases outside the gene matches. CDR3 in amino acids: CASTPRTGGYEKLFF. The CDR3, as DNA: TGTGCCAGCACCCCTCGGACAGGGGGATATGAAAAACTGTTTTTT.

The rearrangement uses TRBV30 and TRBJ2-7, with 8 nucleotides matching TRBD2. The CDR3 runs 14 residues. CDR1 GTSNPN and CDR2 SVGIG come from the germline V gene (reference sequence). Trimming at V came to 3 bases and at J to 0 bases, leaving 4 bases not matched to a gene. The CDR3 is CAWRAGDHSYEQYF. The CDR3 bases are TGTGCCTGGAGAGCGGGGGACCACTCCTACGAGCAGTACTTC.

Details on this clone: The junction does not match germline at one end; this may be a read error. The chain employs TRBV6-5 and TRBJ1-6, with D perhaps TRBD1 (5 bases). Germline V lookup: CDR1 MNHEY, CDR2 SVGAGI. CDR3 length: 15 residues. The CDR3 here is CASRLTGELNSPPHF. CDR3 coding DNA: TGTGCCAGCAGATTAACAGGAGAATTAAATTCACCCCCCCACTTT.

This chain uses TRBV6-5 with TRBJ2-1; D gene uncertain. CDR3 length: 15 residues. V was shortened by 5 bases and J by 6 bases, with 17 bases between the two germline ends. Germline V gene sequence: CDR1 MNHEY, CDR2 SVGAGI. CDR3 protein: CASSLGGLESNEQFF. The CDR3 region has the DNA TGTGCCAGCAGTCTAGGTGGATTGGAGTCCAATGAGCAGTTCTTC.

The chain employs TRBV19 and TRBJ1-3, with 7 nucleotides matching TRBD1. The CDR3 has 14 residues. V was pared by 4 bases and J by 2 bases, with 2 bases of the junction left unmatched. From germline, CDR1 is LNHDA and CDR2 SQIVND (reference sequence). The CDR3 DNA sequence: TGTGCCAGTAGTAAGGGGGCAGCTGGAAACACCATATATTTT. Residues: CASSKGAAGNTIYF.

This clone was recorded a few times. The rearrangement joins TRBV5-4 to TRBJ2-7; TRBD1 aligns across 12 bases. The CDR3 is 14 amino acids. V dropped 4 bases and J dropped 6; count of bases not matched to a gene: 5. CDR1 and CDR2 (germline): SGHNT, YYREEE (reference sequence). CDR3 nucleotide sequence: TGTGCCAGCAGCCCTGGGACAGGGGGCGCCGAGCAGTACTTC. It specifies CASSPGTGGAEQYF.

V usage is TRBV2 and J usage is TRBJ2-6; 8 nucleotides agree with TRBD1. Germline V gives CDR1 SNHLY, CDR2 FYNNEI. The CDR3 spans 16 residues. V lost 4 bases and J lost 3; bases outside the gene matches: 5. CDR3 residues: CASSANRGIGANVLTF. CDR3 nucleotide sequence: TGTGCCAGCAGTGCAAACAGGGGGATTGGGGCCAACGTCCTGACTTTC. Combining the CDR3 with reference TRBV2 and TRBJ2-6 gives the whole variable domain EPEVTQTPSHQVTQMGQEVILRCVPISNHLYFYWYRQILGQKVEFLVSFYNNEISEKSEIFDDQFSVERPDGSNFTLKIRSTKLEDSAMYFCASSANRGIGANVLTFGAGSRLTVL.

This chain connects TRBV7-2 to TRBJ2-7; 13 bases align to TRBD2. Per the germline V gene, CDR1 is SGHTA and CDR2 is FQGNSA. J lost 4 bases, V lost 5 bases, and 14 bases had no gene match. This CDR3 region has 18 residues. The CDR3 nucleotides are TGTGCCAGCAGCCCCTGGACTAGCGGGAGCACCTCGAATTACGAGCAGTACTTC. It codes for CASSPWTSGSTSNYEQYF.

This CDR3 reads CASSGGGYQPQHF. CDR3 nucleotide sequence: TGTGCCAGCAGCGGTGGGGGGTATCAGCCCCAGCATTTT. The chain employs TRBV9 and TRBJ1-5, with D maybe TRBD1 (5 bases). The CDR3 has 13 amino acids. Trimming removed 3 bases from V and 5 bases from J, with 9 bases in between. The germline gives CDR1 SGDLS, CDR2 YYNGEE.

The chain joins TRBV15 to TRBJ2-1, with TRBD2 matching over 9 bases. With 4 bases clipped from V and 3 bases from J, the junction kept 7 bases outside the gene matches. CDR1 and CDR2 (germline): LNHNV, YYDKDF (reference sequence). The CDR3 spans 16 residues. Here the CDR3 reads CATSNLRLADYNEQFF. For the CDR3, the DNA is TGTGCCACCAGCAATCTCCGACTAGCGGACTACAATGAGCAGTTCTTC.